This T cell receptor (beta chain) stems from a study of cytomegalovirus exposure and HLA in healthy donors. Study outcomes and limitations: The study found most TCR sequences rare, yet found some public TCRs in many donors.

The V segment lost 1 base and the J segment 4 bases; nucleotides outside the gene matches: 7. The CDR3 consists of 16 residues. Germline V gene sequence: CDR1 SGHKS, CDR2 YYEKEE (reference sequence). This clone was counted a few times. Its antigen is undetermined. This PCR relied on a set of 60 Vbeta primers and 13 Jbeta primers. Profiled with immunoSEQ multiplex PCR; TCRdb holds only in-frame clones, not every one. The table includes 160,000 or so clones, about 80% detected once. The chain recombines TRBV5-5 with TRBJ2-1, with 8 bases identical to TRBD2. The sample comprised PBMCs. The sequence was obtained from a man aged 45-60 years in good health and CMV-seropositive. The CDR3 region has the DNA TGTGCCAGCAGCTTGCTGGCGGGGGGTACATACAATGAGCAGTTCTTC. Its translation: CASSLLAGGTYNEQFF.